This T cell receptor (beta chain) was recorded in a study of cytomegalovirus exposure and HLA in healthy donors. General observations from the study: Association with HLA alleles at 0.05 false discovery rate was found for roughly 17,000 TCR beta sequences in a later analysis.

A multiplex PCR was run with 60 Vbeta primers and 13 Jbeta primers. This table comes from immunoSEQ multiplex PCR, and its TCRdb copy is limited to in-frame clones, with some not included. Of 210,000 or so clones listed, around 89% are singletons. With respect to this clone: What it binds is unknown.

The specimen sequenced was PBMCs. The source is a woman aged 18 to 35 in good health and CMV-seronegative.

The DNA for the CDR3 is TGCGCCAGCAGCCGTTGGGGGGAGGGTACTGAAGCTTTCTTT. Protein product: CASSRWGEGTEAFF. The chain joins TRBV4-1 to TRBJ1-1; possibly TRBD1 for D (5 bases). The CDR3 loop spans 14 amino acids. CDR1 is MGHRA, CDR2 YSYEKL, per germline. V dropped 4 bases and J dropped 5 bases, with 14 bases sitting between them.